The clone carrying this TCR beta chain was picked up one time. Its specificity is unknown. Deletions cut 7 bases from V and 1 base from J, with 10 bases between. Germline CDR1 and CDR2: MNHEY and SVGAGI. The CDR3 is 13 amino acids. Sequenced by immunoSEQ multiplex PCR; TCRdb stores in-frame clones only, minus some. The profile shows approximately 190,000 clones, roughly 92% of them singletons. The data were taken from a study of T cell responses to AZD1222 COVID-19 vaccine. The study's findings and limits: Donor demographics were predominantly white British with a female majority; clonal diversity may be underestimated.

Specimen: peripheral blood, collected on day 0 of AZD1222 vaccination. This sequence joins TRBV6-5 and TRBJ2-5; D is perhaps TRBD1 (5 bases). This TCR came from an adult in good health. CDR3 sequence reads: CASNGHPQETQYF. The DNA of the CDR3 is TGTGCCAGCAACGGACACCCCCAAGAGACCCAGTACTTC.